This TCR beta chain derives from a study of blood T cells in healthy people across ages. Study-wide results and limits: Whereas aged donors had fewer naive CD4+ cells, long-lived donors had more of them and higher diversity.

Worth noting for this clonotype: Its antigen is not known.

The CDR3 spans 17 residues. With 6 bases removed from V and 1 base from J, the gap between germline ends came to 19 bases. Germline CDR1 MNHEY, CDR2 SMNVEV (reference sequence). PCR was performed a second time for about 7 to 12 cycles using a sample-barcoded 5' primer and a J-beta primer mix. TCRdb fed the 5' RACE reads into MiXCR, producing one record per CDR3 protein. The sample carries about 1.8 million distinct CDR3 sequences, roughly 52% recorded once. The receptor was isolated from a woman in her forties in good health. Sequenced: blood. The V gene is TRBV27, the J gene TRBJ2-4, with D perhaps matching TRBD2 (5 bases). DNA for the CDR3: TGTGCCAGCAGCCCCCCCGACCGACGAGGGGCCAAAAACATTCAGTACTTC. Translation: CASSPPDRRGAKNIQYF.